This entry lists 18 T cell receptor beta chains sequenced from one sample in a study of blood T cell repertoires in COVID-19. The assay was immunoSEQ multiplex PCR, and TCRdb's table has in-frame clones only and misses some. The repertoire holds roughly 300,000 clones, with about 86% as singletons. Specimen: PBMCs or T cells enriched from blood (not recorded which). The receptors derive from a woman in her forties with acute COVID-19.

This chain connects TRBV29-1 to TRBJ1-1; 8 positions match TRBD1. The ends lost 5 bases at V and 2 bases at J; junction bases unmatched: 7. The CDR3 totals 14 residues. The V gene's germline CDR1 is SQVTM and CDR2 ANQGSEA. In nucleotides, the CDR3 is TGCAGCGTTTCCTTCCAGGGGGCAAACACTGAAGCTTTCTTT. It yields the protein CSVSFQGANTEAFF.

This chain connects TRBV19 to TRBJ1-1; the match to TRBD1 covers 11 bases. V lost 10 bases, J lost 5 bases, and 12 bases stayed unmatched. Germline V gives CDR1 LNHDA, CDR2 SQIVND (reference sequence). The CDR3 runs 15 residues. This CDR3 is CATGPGQGVKTEAFF. The DNA of the CDR3 is TGTGCCACCGGACCGGGACAGGGGGTAAAGACTGAAGCTTTCTTT.

The chain uses TRBV7-6 and TRBJ2-7, with 7 bases identical to TRBD2. The ends lost 1 base at V and 0 bases at J; junction bases unmatched: 9. Germline V gene data show CDR1 as SGHVS and CDR2 as FNYEAQ. The CDR3 is 17 residues long. The CDR3 DNA is TGTGCCAGCAGCTTAGATTGGTCTAGCGGAAGCTCCTACGAGCAGTACTTC. It codes for CASSLDWSSGSSYEQYF.

This clone was seen just once. The chain recombines TRBV7-2 with TRBJ2-2; TRBD2 is a possible D gene (5 bases). This CDR3 has 14 amino acids. CDR1 and CDR2 from the germline V gene are SGHTA and FQGNSA. V was trimmed by 4 bases and J by 4 bases, leaving 10 bases between them. For the CDR3, the DNA is TGTGCCAGCAGCTCCCGGACTCGCACCGGGGAGCTGTTTTTT. This translates into CASSSRTRTGELFF. Drawing the rest from reference TRBV7-2 and TRBJ2-2, the complete variable domain is GAGVSQSPSNKVTEKGKDVELRCDPISGHTALYWYRQSLGQGLEFLIYFQGNSAPDKSGLPSDRFSAERTGGSVSTLTIQRTQQEDSAVYLCASSSRTRTGELFFGEGSRLTVL.

The chain is built from TRBV10-3 and TRBJ2-3; TRBD2 aligns across 8 bases. From germline, CDR1 is ENHRY and CDR2 SYGVKD. J gave up 1 base and V 9 bases, and 15 bases lay outside the gene matches. CDR3 length: 17 residues. This CDR3 is CAIAAGVSSLGTDTQYF. As DNA, the CDR3 is TGTGCCATAGCAGCGGGAGTGAGTAGTTTGGGCACAGATACGCAGTATTTT.

The chain links TRBV27 to TRBJ2-7, with a weak D call TRBD2 (5 bases). V lost 3 bases and J 3 bases, leaving 24 bases between the germline ends. Germline V gives CDR1 MNHEY, CDR2 SMNVEV (reference sequence). The length of the CDR3 is 18 residues. CDR3 sequence (DNA): TGTGCCAGCAGTTTGGAGCGGCGCCCCTCCTTTACAATCTACGAGCAGTACTTC. It codes for CASSLERRPSFTIYEQYF.

This clone was seen once. The chain is built from TRBV6-2 or TRBV6-3 and TRBJ2-5; 9 nucleotides align to TRBD2. With 2 bases clipped from V and 2 bases from J, the junction kept 6 bases outside the gene matches. This CDR3 has 16 residues. The V gene's germline CDR1 is MNHEY and CDR2 SVGEGT. CDR3 DNA sequence: TGTGCCAGCAGTTACCTCAGCGGGGGGACGCAAGAGACCCAGTACTTC. Translation: CASSYLSGGTQETQYF.

V usage is TRBV20-1 and J usage is TRBJ1-5; 7 bases are a match to TRBD1. This CDR3 comprises 13 residues. Germline V gene lookup returns CDR1 DFQATT and CDR2 SNEGSKA (reference sequence). V was clipped by 4 bases and J by 4 bases; unmatched bases: 4. CDR3 sequence reads: CSAIDRANQPQHF. DNA of the CDR3: TGCAGTGCTATTGACAGGGCTAATCAGCCCCAGCATTTT.

CDR3: CASSFQGHGYEQYF. CDR3 DNA: TGTGCCAGTAGTTTCCAGGGACATGGCTACGAGCAGTACTTC. The genes are TRBV19 and TRBJ2-7; a possible D gene is TRBD1 (6 bases). Trimming shortened V by 5 bases and J by 3 bases, and 14 bases separated the two germline ends. This CDR3 comprises 14 residues. The germline V gene encodes CDR1 LNHDA and CDR2 SQIVND (reference sequence). Together with reference TRBV19 and TRBJ2-7, the CDR3 gives the full variable domain: DGGITQSPKYLFRKEGQNVTLSCEQNLNHDAMYWYRQDPGQGLRLIYYSQIVNDFQKGDIAEGYSVSREKKESFPLTVTSAQKNPTAFYLCASSFQGHGYEQYFGPGTRLTVT.

V usage is TRBV11-2 and J usage is TRBJ2-1; 7 positions agree with TRBD2. V lost 3 bases and J lost 4; bases outside the gene matches: 3. The CDR3 is 14 residues long. Per the germline V gene, CDR1 is SGHAT and CDR2 is FQNNGV. The CDR3 bases are TGTGCCAGCAGCTTTGGGGACTATTACAATGAGCAGTTCTTC. It translates to CASSFGDYYNEQFF.

The CDR3 sequence is CASSPTGTYGYTF. In DNA, the CDR3 is TGTGCCAGCAGCCCGACAGGGACCTATGGCTACACCTTC. The chain couples TRBV11-1 to TRBJ1-2; 7 nucleotides align to TRBD1. Germline V gene sequence: CDR1 SGHAT, CDR2 FQDESV (reference sequence). This CDR3 contains 13 residues. V gave up 5 bases and J gave up 4 bases; unmatched junction bases: 4.

The chain employs TRBV3-1 (or the pseudogene TRBV3-2) and TRBJ2-5; the match to TRBD2 covers 7 bases. With 8 bases clipped from V and 5 bases from J, the junction kept 8 bases outside the gene matches. This CDR3 has 13 residues. CDR1 LGHDT and CDR2 YNNKEL come from the germline V gene (reference sequence). The CDR3 DNA sequence: TGTGCCAGCCTGGCTTGGGGGGGGGAGACCCAGTACTTC. This encodes CASLAWGGETQYF.

This clone was seen a handful of times. The CDR3 bases are TGTGCCAGCTCACCTGGGACTAGCGGGAGTGCCCAGTACTTC. The encoded protein is CASSPGTSGSAQYF. The J gene is TRBJ2-5, the V gene TRBV18, with 14 bases matching TRBD2. CDR1 and CDR2 (germline): KGHSH, LQKENI. The V and J ends lost 3 bases and 9 bases, in that order; junction bases with no gene match: 3. The CDR3 runs to 14 residues. The full variable domain, rest sourced from reference TRBV18 and TRBJ2-5, is NAGVMQNPRHLVRRRGQEARLRCSPMKGHSHVYWYRQLPEEGLKFMVYLQKENIIDESGMPKERFSAEFPKEGPSILRIQQVVRGDSAAYFCASSPGTSGSAQYFGPGTRLLVL.

This chain links TRBV27 with TRBJ2-7; TRBD1 matches at 8 bases. This CDR3 is built from 15 residues. Germline CDR1 MNHEY, CDR2 SMNVEV (reference sequence). After removal of 0 bases from V and 2 bases from J, the junction contained 3 bases not matched to a gene. The DNA of the CDR3 is TGTGCCAGCAGTTTATCTGGGACAGGTACCTACGAGCAGTACTTC. Its translation: CASSLSGTGTYEQYF.

V and J are TRBV28 and TRBJ1-4, with D perhaps TRBD1 (6 bases). This CDR3 spans 16 amino acids. Deletions cut 6 bases from V and 6 bases from J, with 20 bases between. CDR1 MDHEN and CDR2 SYDVKM come from the germline V gene. In nucleotides, the CDR3 is TGTGCCAGCAGGGAGACTTCCGGGACAATCTATGAAAAACTGTTTTTT. Protein product: CASRETSGTIYEKLFF.

The chain has TRBV4-2 and TRBJ2-1, with TRBD2 matching 8 bases. Germline V gene data show CDR1 as LGHNA and CDR2 as YNFKEQ. This CDR3 has 16 residues. The ends lost 1 base at V and 7 bases at J; junction bases unmatched: 9. CDR3 nucleotide sequence: TGTGCCAGCAGCCAAGTAGGGCGGGGGGCCATAAATGAGCAGTTCTTC. It yields the protein CASSQVGRGAINEQFF.

This clone was seen once. The V and J genes are TRBV18 and TRBJ1-4; 7 bases agree with TRBD1. Unmatched junction bases numbered 4, after V lost 3 bases and J lost 3 bases. The germline CDR1 and CDR2 sequences are KGHSH and LQKENI. The CDR3 covers 15 residues. CDR3 sequence (DNA): TGTGCCAGCTCACCTCCGGGACAGCCTAATGAAAAACTGTTTTTT. The encoded protein is CASSPPGQPNEKLFF.

Many counts were recorded for this clone. The chain carries TRBV19 and TRBJ1-6, with D unclear. V was clipped by 5 bases and J by 9 bases, with 11 bases between them. CDR3 size: 13 residues. Germline V gene data show CDR1 as LNHDA and CDR2 as SQIVND (reference sequence). CDR3 region: CASSPRSVSPLHF. Here the CDR3 DNA reads TGTGCCAGTAGTCCCCGGTCGGTTTCACCCCTCCACTTT. The full variable domain, rest sourced from reference TRBV19 and TRBJ1-6, is DGGITQSPKYLFRKEGQNVTLSCEQNLNHDAMYWYRQDPGQGLRLIYYSQIVNDFQKGDIAEGYSVSREKKESFPLTVTSAQKNPTAFYLCASSPRSVSPLHFGNGTRLTVT.